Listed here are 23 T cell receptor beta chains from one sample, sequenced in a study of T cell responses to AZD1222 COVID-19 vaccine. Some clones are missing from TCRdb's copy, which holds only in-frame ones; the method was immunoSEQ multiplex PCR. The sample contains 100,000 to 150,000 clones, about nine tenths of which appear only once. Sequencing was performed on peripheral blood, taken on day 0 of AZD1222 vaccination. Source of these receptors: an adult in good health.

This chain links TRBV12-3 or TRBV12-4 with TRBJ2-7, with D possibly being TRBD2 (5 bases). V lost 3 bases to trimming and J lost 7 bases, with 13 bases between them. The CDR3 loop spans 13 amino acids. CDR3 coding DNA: TGTGCCAGCAGTTTCCCGCCGGGGATTGAGCAGTACTTC. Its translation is CASSFPPGIEQYF.

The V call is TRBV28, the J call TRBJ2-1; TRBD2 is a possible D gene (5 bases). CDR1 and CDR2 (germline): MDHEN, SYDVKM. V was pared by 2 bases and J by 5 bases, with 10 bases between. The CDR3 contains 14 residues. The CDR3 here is CASSLGGRHNEQFF. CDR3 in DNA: TGTGCCAGCAGTTTAGGAGGCCGCCACAATGAGCAGTTCTTC.

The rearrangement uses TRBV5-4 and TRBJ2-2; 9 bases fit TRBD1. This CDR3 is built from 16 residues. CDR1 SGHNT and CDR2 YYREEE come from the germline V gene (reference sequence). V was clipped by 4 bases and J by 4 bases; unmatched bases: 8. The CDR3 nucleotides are TGTGCCAGCAGCCAGGGACAGGGTTTCGGCACCGGGGAGCTGTTTTTT. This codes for CASSQGQGFGTGELFF. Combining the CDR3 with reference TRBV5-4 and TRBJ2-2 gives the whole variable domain ETGVTQSPTHLIKTRGQQVTLRCSSQSGHNTVSWYQQALGQGPQFIFQYYREEENGRGNFPPRFSGLQFPNYSSELNVNALELDDSALYLCASSQGQGFGTGELFFGEGSRLTVL.

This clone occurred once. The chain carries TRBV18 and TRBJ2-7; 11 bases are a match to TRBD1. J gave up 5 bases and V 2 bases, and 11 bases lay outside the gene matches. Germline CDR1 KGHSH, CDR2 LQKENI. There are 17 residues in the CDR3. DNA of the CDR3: TGTGCCAGCTCACCATCTTCGTGGGACAGGGGGTACCACGAGCAGTACTTC. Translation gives CASSPSSWDRGYHEQYF.

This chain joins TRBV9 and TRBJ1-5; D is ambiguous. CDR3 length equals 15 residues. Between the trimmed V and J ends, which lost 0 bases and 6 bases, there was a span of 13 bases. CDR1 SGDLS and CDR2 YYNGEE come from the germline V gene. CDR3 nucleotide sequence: TGTGCCAGCAGCGTAGGTCCTGGGGTAAGTCAGCCCCAGCATTTT. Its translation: CASSVGPGVSQPQHF. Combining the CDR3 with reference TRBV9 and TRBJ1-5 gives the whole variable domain DSGVTQTPKHLITATGQRVTLRCSPRSGDLSVYWYQQSLDQGLQFLIQYYNGEERAKGNILERFSAQQFPDLHSELNLSSLELGDSALYFCASSVGPGVSQPQHFGDGTRLSIL.

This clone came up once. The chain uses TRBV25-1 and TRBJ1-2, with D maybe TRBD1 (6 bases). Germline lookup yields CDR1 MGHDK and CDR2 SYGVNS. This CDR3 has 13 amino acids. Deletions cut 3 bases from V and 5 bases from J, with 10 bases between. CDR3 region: CASSEPRGYGYTF. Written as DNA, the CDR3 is TGTGCCAGCAGTGAGCCCAGGGGATATGGCTACACCTTC.

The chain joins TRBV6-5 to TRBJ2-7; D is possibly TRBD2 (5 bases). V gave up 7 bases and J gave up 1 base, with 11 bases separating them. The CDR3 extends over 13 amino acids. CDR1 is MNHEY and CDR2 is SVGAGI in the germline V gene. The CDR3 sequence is CASKAGPSYEQYF. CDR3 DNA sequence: TGTGCCAGCAAGGCGGGCCCGTCCTACGAGCAGTACTTC.

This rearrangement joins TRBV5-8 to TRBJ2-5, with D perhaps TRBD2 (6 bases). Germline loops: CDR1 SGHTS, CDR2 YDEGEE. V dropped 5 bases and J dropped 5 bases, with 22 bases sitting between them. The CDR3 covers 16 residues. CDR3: CASSLGVGEVQETQYF. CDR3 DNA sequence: TGTGCCAGCAGTCTTGGCGTGGGGGAGGTTCAGGAGACCCAGTACTTC.

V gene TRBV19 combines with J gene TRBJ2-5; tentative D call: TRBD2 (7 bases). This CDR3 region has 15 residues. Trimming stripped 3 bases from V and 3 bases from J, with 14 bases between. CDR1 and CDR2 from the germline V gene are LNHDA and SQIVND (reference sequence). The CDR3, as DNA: TGTGCCAGTAGTATGAGGGGGAGGGCCGAAGAGACCCAGTACTTC. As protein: CASSMRGRAEETQYF.

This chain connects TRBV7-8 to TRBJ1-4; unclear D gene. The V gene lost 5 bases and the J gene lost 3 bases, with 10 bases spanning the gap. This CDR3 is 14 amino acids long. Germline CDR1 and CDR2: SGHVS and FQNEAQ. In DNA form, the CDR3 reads TGTGCCAGCAGCCCCTCGCCGGCTAATGAAAAACTGTTTTTT. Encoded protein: CASSPSPANEKLFF.

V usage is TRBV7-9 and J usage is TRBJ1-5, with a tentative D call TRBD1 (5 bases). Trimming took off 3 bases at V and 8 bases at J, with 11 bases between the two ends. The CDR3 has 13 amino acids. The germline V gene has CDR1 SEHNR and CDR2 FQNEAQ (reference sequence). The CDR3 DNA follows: TGTGCCAGCAGCTTGCTCCTAGGGGAGCCCCAGCATTTT. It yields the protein CASSLLLGEPQHF.

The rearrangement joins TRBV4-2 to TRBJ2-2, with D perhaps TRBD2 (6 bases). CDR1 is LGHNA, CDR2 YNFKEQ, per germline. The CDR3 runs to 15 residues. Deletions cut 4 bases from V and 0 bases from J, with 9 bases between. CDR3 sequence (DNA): TGTGCCAGCAGCCGCGGGACTTCGAACACCGGGGAGCTGTTTTTT. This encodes CASSRGTSNTGELFF.

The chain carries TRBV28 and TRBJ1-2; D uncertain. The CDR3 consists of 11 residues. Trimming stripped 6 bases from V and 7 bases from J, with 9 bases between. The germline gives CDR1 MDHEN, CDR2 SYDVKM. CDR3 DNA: TGTGCCAGCAGAGTCGGGCGTGGCTACACCTTC. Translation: CASRVGRGYTF.

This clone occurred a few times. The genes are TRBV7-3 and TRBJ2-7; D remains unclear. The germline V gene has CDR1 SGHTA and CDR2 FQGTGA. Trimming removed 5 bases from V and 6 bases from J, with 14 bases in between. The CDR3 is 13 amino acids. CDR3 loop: CASSPVIGGEQYF. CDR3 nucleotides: TGTGCCAGCAGCCCCGTAATTGGCGGCGAGCAGTACTTC.

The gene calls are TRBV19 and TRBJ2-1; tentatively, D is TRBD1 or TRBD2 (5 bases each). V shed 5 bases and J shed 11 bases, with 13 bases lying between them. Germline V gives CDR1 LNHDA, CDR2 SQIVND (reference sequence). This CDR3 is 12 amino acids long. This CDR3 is CASSPHRDQQFF. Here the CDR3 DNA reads TGTGCCAGTAGTCCCCACCGGGACCAGCAGTTCTTC.

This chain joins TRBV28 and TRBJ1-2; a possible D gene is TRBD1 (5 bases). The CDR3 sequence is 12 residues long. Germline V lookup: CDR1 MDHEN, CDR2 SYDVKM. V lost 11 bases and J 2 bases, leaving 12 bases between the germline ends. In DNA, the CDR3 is TGTGCCGGGTCGACAGTGAACTATGGCTACACCTTC. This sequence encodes CAGSTVNYGYTF.

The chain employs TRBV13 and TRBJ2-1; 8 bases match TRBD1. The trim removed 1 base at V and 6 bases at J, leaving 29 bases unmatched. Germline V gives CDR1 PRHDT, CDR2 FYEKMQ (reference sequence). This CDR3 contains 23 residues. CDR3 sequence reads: CASSLAGQGRLEDPLVWVNEQFF. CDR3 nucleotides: TGTGCCAGCAGCTTAGCAGGACAGGGACGACTAGAAGATCCCCTAGTCTGGGTCAATGAGCAGTTCTTC.

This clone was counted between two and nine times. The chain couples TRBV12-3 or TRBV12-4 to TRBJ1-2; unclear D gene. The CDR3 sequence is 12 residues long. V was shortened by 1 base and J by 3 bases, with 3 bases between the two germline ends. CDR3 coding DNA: TGTGCCAGCAGTTTAGGTTACTATGGCTACACCTTC. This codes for CASSLGYYGYTF.

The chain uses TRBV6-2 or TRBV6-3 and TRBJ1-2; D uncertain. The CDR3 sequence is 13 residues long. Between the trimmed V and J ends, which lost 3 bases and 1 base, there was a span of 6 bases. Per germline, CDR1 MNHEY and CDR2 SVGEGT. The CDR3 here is CASSYRDNYGYTF. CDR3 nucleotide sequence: TGTGCCAGCAGTTATCGGGATAACTATGGCTACACCTTC.

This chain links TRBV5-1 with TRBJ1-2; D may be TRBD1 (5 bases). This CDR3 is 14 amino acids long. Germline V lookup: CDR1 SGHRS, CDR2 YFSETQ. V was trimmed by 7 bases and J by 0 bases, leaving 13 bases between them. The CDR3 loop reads CASYPDRANYGYTF. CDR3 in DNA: TGCGCCAGCTACCCCGACAGAGCTAACTATGGCTACACCTTC.

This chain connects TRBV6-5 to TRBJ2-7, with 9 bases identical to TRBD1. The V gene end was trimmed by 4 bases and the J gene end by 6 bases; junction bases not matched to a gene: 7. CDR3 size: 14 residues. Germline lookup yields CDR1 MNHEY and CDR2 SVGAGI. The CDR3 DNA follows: TGTGCCAGCAGTTTCCGGGACAGGGCGTCCGAGCAGTACTTC. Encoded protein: CASSFRDRASEQYF.

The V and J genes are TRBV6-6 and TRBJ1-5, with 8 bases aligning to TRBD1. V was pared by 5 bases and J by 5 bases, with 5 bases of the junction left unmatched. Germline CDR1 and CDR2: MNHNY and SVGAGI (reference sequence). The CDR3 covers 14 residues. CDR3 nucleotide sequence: TGTGCCAGCAGTCAAACAGGGGGGCATCAGCCCCAGCATTTT. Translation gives CASSQTGGHQPQHF.

For the CDR3, the DNA is TGTGCCAGCAGCTTGTTCGGCGGGCGGACTGAATTCTCCTACGAGCAGTACTTC. Its protein product is CASSLFGGRTEFSYEQYF. V and J are TRBV5-4 and TRBJ2-7, with a tentative D call TRBD2 (5 bases). The germline CDR1 and CDR2 sequences are SGHNT and YYREEE (reference sequence). The V end lost 1 base, the J end lost 0 bases, and 20 bases lay between the germline ends. This CDR3 is built from 18 residues.